This paragraph reports one TCR beta chain. Antigen unknown. The data stem from a study of a mutant IDH1 vaccine in newly diagnosed glioma. TCRdb keeps only in-frame clones here, not all; method: immunoSEQ multiplex PCR. This sample has 26,000 or so clones, with roughly 85% found just once. Time point specified: week 35, safety follow-up. A single vaccine dose contained 300 ug of mutant IDH1 20-mer peptide, and topical imiquimod was used with it. Donors' newly diagnosed IDH1-mutant WHO grade 3 or 4 astrocytomas lacked nuclear ATRX. Germline V CDR1 and CDR2: SGHAT, FQNNGV. V was trimmed by 3 bases and J by 0 bases, leaving 3 bases between them. The CDR3 is 13 residues long.

The sample in question was PBMCs, obtained from a glioma patient whose treatment included an IDH1 peptide vaccine. The clonotype originates from a man in his thirties or forties with glioma. This rearrangement joins TRBV11-2 to TRBJ1-5; D unresolved. CDR3 sequence: CASSLRSNQPQHF. The DNA of the CDR3 is TGTGCCAGCAGCTTGCGTAGCAATCAGCCCCAGCATTTT.